Listed here is a single T cell receptor beta chain. Deletions cut 8 bases from V and 5 bases from J, with 15 bases between. The CDR3 has 13 residues. Germline-derived CDR1 and CDR2 are SNHLY and FYNNEI. The data stem from a study of blood T cell repertoires in COVID-19. Whole-study context: Spain, Italy and the United States supplied samples that represented acute and convalescent COVID-19.

Some clones are missing from TCRdb's copy, which holds only in-frame ones; the method was immunoSEQ multiplex PCR. The table lists 300,000 to 400,000 clones, around nine tenths of them singletons, with more than 0.95% in the top ten. Cohorts were determined from participant-reported clinical history. The sequencing input was PBMCs or T cells enriched from blood (not recorded which). The gene calls are TRBV2 and TRBJ1-1; D is ambiguous. The clonotype originates from a woman aged 18 to 35 who had recovered from COVID-19. CDR3: CASLIQARTEAFF. For the CDR3, the DNA is TGTGCCAGCCTCATCCAGGCGAGAACTGAAGCTTTCTTT.